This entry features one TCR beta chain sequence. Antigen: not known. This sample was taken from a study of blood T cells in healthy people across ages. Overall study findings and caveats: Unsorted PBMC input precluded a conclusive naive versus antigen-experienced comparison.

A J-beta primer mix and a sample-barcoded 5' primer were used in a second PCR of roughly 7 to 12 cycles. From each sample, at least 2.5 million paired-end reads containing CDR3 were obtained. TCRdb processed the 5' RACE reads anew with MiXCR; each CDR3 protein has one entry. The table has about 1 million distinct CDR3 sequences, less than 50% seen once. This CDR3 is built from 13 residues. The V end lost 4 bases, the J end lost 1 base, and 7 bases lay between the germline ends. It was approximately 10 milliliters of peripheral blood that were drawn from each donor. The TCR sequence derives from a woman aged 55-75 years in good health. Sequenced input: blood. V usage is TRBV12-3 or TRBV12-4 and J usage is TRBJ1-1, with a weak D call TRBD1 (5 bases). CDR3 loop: CASSSGPNTEAFF. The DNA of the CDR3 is TGTGCCAGCAGTTCGGGGCCGAACACTGAAGCTTTCTTT.